The 15 T cell receptor beta chains listed next were all sequenced from one sample in a study of cytomegalovirus exposure and HLA in healthy donors. This PCR relied on a set of 60 Vbeta primers and 13 Jbeta primers. The data were produced by immunoSEQ multiplex PCR, yet TCRdb's version contains in-frame clones alone and is incomplete. The sample lists 200,000 or so clones, over 70% occurring once. Sequencing used PBMCs. Receptor source: a woman between 18 and 29 years old in good health and CMV-seropositive.

V and J are TRBV9 and TRBJ1-1; the D is unclear. CDR1 and CDR2 from the germline V gene are SGDLS and YYNGEE. With 2 bases removed from V and 3 bases from J, the gap between germline ends came to 14 bases. The CDR3 is made up of 15 amino acids. The CDR3 coding sequence is TGTGCCAGCAGCGTGACCCAAGGGAGGGACACTGAAGCTTTCTTT. Its protein product is CASSVTQGRDTEAFF.

CDR3 sequence: CASSPTELSGANVLTF. CDR3 DNA: TGCGCCAGCAGCCCGACTGAACTCTCTGGGGCCAACGTCCTGACTTTC. The chain couples TRBV5-1 to TRBJ2-6, with D uncertain. Germline V gene lookup returns CDR1 SGHRS and CDR2 YFSETQ. With 4 bases removed from V and 0 bases from J, the gap between germline ends came to 11 bases. The CDR3 contains 16 residues.

V is TRBV4-1 and J is TRBJ2-5; 10 positions match TRBD2. CDR1 and CDR2 (germline): MGHRA, YSYEKL. The CDR3 has 20 amino acids. V lost 0 bases to trimming and J lost 3 bases; unmatched junction nucleotides: 16. The CDR3 DNA is TGCGCCAGCAGCCAAGATTTGATAGCGGGGGGCCTGCGAGGAGAAGAGACCCAGTACTTC. As protein: CASSQDLIAGGLRGEETQYF.

To note about this clone: The sample contains more than one DNA sequence encoding this CDR3. The chain joins TRBV7-2 to TRBJ1-6; 8 nucleotides agree with TRBD1. Germline lookup yields CDR1 SGHTA and CDR2 FQGNSA. V gave up 2 bases and J gave up 6 bases; unmatched junction bases: 12. The CDR3 runs 18 residues. This CDR3 is CASSLYTLRTGINSPLHF. CDR3 nucleotides: TGTGCCAGCAGCTTATACACTCTGAGGACAGGGATTAATTCACCCCTCCACTTT. Using reference TRBV7-2 and TRBJ1-6 for the parts outside the CDR3, the full variable domain is GAGVSQSPSNKVTEKGKDVELRCDPISGHTALYWYRQSLGQGLEFLIYFQGNSAPDKSGLPSDRFSAERTGGSVSTLTIQRTQQEDSAVYLCASSLYTLRTGINSPLHFGNGTRLTVT.

This clone appeared once. This chain links TRBV25-1 with TRBJ2-1; possibly TRBD2 for D (7 bases). V lost 6 bases, J lost 10 bases, and 22 bases lay in between. The CDR3 is made up of 15 amino acids. From germline, CDR1 is MGHDK and CDR2 SYGVNS. The CDR3 coding sequence is TGTGCCAGCAGCCCATCCGGGGGGCGTCGGGGCGAGCAGTTCTTC. This sequence encodes CASSPSGGRRGEQFF.

The chain has TRBV30 and TRBJ2-5, with D unclear. Deletions cut 4 bases from V and 2 bases from J, with 5 bases between. Germline CDR1 reads GTSNPN; CDR2 reads SVGIG (reference sequence). The CDR3 runs 11 residues. The CDR3 sequence: CAWNQQETQYF. CDR3 DNA: TGTGCCTGGAACCAGCAAGAGACCCAGTACTTC.

The chain combines TRBV19 with TRBJ1-1, with 9 bases matching TRBD1. Germline V gene lookup returns CDR1 LNHDA and CDR2 SQIVND (reference sequence). This CDR3 region has 13 residues. The V and J ends lost 7 bases and 4 bases, in that order; junction bases with no gene match: 4. CDR3 residues: CASKNRGRTEAFF. CDR3 nucleotides: TGTGCCAGTAAAAACAGGGGGCGCACTGAAGCTTTCTTT.

This chain uses TRBV9 with TRBJ2-2, with a weak D call TRBD2 (7 bases). Trimming cost V 4 bases and J 0 bases, with 13 bases left between them. CDR1 is SGDLS and CDR2 is YYNGEE in the germline V gene. The CDR3 is made up of 16 amino acids. In nucleotides, the CDR3 is TGTGCCAGCAGCCGAGGGGGGGGTCCGAACACCGGGGAGCTGTTTTTT. This codes for CASSRGGGPNTGELFF.

This chain links TRBV6-1 with TRBJ2-7; 9 bases align to TRBD1. Per the germline V gene, CDR1 is MNHNS and CDR2 is SASEGT. This CDR3 contains 14 residues. V shed 8 bases, J shed 1 base, and the junction held 6 bases outside the gene matches. In nucleotides, the CDR3 is TGTGCCAGCGCCGGGACAGGGATTTCCTACGAGCAGTACTTC. It codes for CASAGTGISYEQYF.

CDR3 nucleotides: TGCGCCAGCAGCTTGGTGGGCGGGGGGTCTTACCAAGAGACCCAGTACTTC. The encoded protein is CASSLVGGGSYQETQYF. The J gene is TRBJ2-5, the V gene TRBV5-1, with 8 nucleotides matching TRBD2. The CDR3 is 17 residues long. After removal of 0 bases from V and 0 bases from J, the junction contained 7 bases not matched to a gene. Looked up from germline, CDR1 is SGHRS and CDR2 is YFSETQ. Combining the CDR3 with reference TRBV5-1 and TRBJ2-5 gives the whole variable domain KAGVTQTPRYLIKTRGQQVTLSCSPISGHRSVSWYQQTPGQGLQFLFEYFSETQRNKGNFPGRFSGRQFSNSRSEMNVSTLELGDSALYLCASSLVGGGSYQETQYFGPGTRLLVL.

V is TRBV5-1 and J is TRBJ1-4, with D possibly TRBD1 on 6 matching bases. The CDR3 extends over 15 amino acids. The germline V gene has CDR1 SGHRS and CDR2 YFSETQ. V was trimmed by 5 bases and J by 1 base, leaving 12 bases between them. The CDR3: CASSSQGGTNEKLFF. The CDR3 DNA sequence: TGCGCCAGCAGTTCGCAAGGGGGAACTAATGAAAAACTGTTTTTT.

The chain uses TRBV7-2 and TRBJ1-6; maybe TRBD1 (5 bases). The V end was cut by 3 bases, the J end by 9 bases, with 15 bases between. From germline, CDR1 is SGHTA and CDR2 FQGNSA. This CDR3 is built from 15 residues. In DNA form, the CDR3 reads TGTGCCAGCAGCTTCCCCACGCAGGGTGGTTCACCCCTCCACTTT. This translates into CASSFPTQGGSPLHF. The whole variable domain, remainder taken from reference TRBV7-2 and TRBJ1-6, is GAGVSQSPSNKVTEKGKDVELRCDPISGHTALYWYRQSLGQGLEFLIYFQGNSAPDKSGLPSDRFSAERTGGSVSTLTIQRTQQEDSAVYLCASSFPTQGGSPLHFGNGTRLTVT.

The chain couples TRBV19 to TRBJ1-5; no clear D. Germline V lookup: CDR1 LNHDA, CDR2 SQIVND (reference sequence). Trimming left V 4 bases short and J 0 bases short, with 7 bases between. This CDR3 is built from 14 residues. The CDR3 DNA is TGTGCCAGTAGTACCCGAGGTAGCAATCAGCCCCAGCATTTT. Protein sequence: CASSTRGSNQPQHF.

This rearrangement joins TRBV5-1 to TRBJ2-3; D may be TRBD2 (6 bases). The length of the CDR3 is 17 residues. The germline V gene has CDR1 SGHRS and CDR2 YFSETQ. V was cut by 4 bases and J by 1 base, with 19 bases left in between. The CDR3 DNA reads TGCGCCAGCAGCGTGGGTTTCTTGGGCGGGGGCACAGATACGCAGTATTTT. Encoded protein: CASSVGFLGGGTDTQYF.

The chain has TRBV9 and TRBJ2-2; possible D gene TRBD2, 6 bases. The CDR3 sequence is 16 residues long. Germline loops: CDR1 SGDLS, CDR2 YYNGEE. V lost 1 base to trimming and J lost 1 base, with 11 bases between them. The DNA of the CDR3 is TGTGCCAGCAGCGTATATGCGGGGCTGAACACCGGGGAGCTGTTTTTT. Its translation is CASSVYAGLNTGELFF.